This entry features one T cell receptor beta chain sequence. The antigen is not known. This record comes from a study of metastatic and nonmetastatic thyroid tumors. Turning to the study itself: The study looked at repertoires side by side in blood and in tumor or nodule tissue from malignant and benign thyroid patients.

General observations from the study: Benign nodules were reported to have significantly lower TCR beta diversity than malignant thyroid tumors, in blood and tumor.

Treatment of any kind had been given to no patient before thyroid surgery. Original analysis: Clinicopathological groups of papillary thyroid cancer showed CDR3 differences that were used to build a distant-metastasis classifier. From the PCR reads, TCRdb re-called clones with MiXCR. The V and J calls were determined by TCRdb, not by the authors. The profile shows fewer than 35,000 clones, 15% to 20% of them singletons. Trimming stripped 2 bases from V and 4 bases from J, with 14 bases between. Per the germline V gene, CDR1 is SEHNR and CDR2 is FQNEAQ (reference sequence). This CDR3 comprises 15 residues.

The chain is built from TRBV7-9 and TRBJ1-2; D remains unclear. The sequence derives from a male donor with papillary thyroid cancer or a benign thyroid nodule (not recorded which). Some clones in this sample may be carry-over from other donors' samples. Sequenced input: blood. CDR3 coding DNA: TGTGCCAGCAGCTTAAGGGCCCCCAGCGGCTATGGCTACACCTTC. Its translation: CASSLRAPSGYGYTF.